A selection of T cell receptor beta chains follows, all from one sample in a study of early T cells in non-severe SARS-CoV-2 infection. From the 5' RACE reads, TCRdb called clonotypes with MiXCR, one entry per CDR3 protein. The table lists tens of thousands of distinct CDR3 sequences, 5.5% to 8% of them singletons, with roughly two fifths in the top ten. The sample consisted of whole blood. These TCRs come from an adult who was a healthcare worker with PCR-confirmed SARS-CoV-2 infection or an uninfected control (not recorded which). Each CDR3 is given with its conserved first and last residue. Fields, in order: V gene, J gene, clone size, D gene, CDR3 length, CDR3 DNA, CDR3 protein. The D gene is left open where the match is weak. Rows may omit the clone size; those that give it use once, few, many or a size class.

TRBV4-3	TRBJ2-3	many	.	13	TGCGCCAGCAGCCAAGAACGGGGAGATACGCAGTATTTT	CASSQERGDTQYF
TRBV6-5	TRBJ2-7	many	TRBD2	13	TGTGCCAGCCTTGACGGACTAGCGGGAGAGCAGTACTTC	CASLDGLAGEQYF
TRBV12-3/TRBV12-4	TRBJ2-5	many	TRBD1	15	TGTGCCAGCAGTCGGGACAGTCAGAGCTCCGGGACCCAGTACTTC	CASSRDSQSSGTQYF
TRBV12-3/TRBV12-4	TRBJ1-1	many	TRBD1	17	TGTGCCAGCAGTCCGTACAGGGGGCGGGAGACGAACACTGAAGCTTTCTTT	CASSPYRGRETNTEAFF
TRBV28	TRBJ2-3	many	TRBD2	17	TGTGCCAGCATTCCTCCTGCCGGGACTACCTACACAGATACGCAGTATTTT	CASIPPAGTTYTDTQYF
TRBV4-1	TRBJ2-3	.	.	14	TGCGCCAGCAGCCAAGTCGGTGAGGCGAATACGCAGTATTTT	CASSQVGEANTQYF
TRBV12-3/TRBV12-4	TRBJ1-5	many	.	13	TGTGCCAGCAGTTTTCGGGGCAATCAGCCCCAGCATTTT	CASSFRGNQPQHF
TRBV5-4	TRBJ1-1	many	.	13	TGTGCCAGCAGCTTTACGGCAAACACTGAAGCTTTCTTT	CASSFTANTEAFF
TRBV5-5	TRBJ1-2	few	.	13	TGTGCCAGCAGCCCTTCGAGGGGTTTCGGCTACACCTTC	CASSPSRGFGYTF
TRBV10-3	TRBJ1-2	many	.	11	TGTGCCATCAGTGGAAACTATGGCTACACCTTC	CAISGNYGYTF
TRBV7-8	TRBJ1-1	few	TRBD1	13	TGTGCCAGCAGCCCGGACAGGGCCACTGAAGCTTTCTTT	CASSPDRATEAFF
TRBV18	TRBJ2-3	few	.	14	TGTGCCAGCTCACCCTCCTGGATCACAGATACGCAGTATTTT	CASSPSWITDTQYF
TRBV27	TRBJ2-6	many	.	14	TGTGCCAGCAGCCAGGGATCTGGGGCCAACGTCCTGACTTTC	CASSQGSGANVLTF
TRBV20-1	TRBJ2-3	.	TRBD2	19	TGCAGTGCTAGTCGCCGGGGACTAGCGGGAGTTGGAGACACAGATACGCAGTATTTT	CSASRRGLAGVGDTDTQYF
TRBV6-5	TRBJ2-3	many	TRBD2	21	TGTGCCAGCAGTTACTCCATCACGGGACTAGCGGGGGGCCGGGGCACAGATACGCAGTATTTT	CASSYSITGLAGGRGTDTQYF
TRBV7-9	TRBJ2-5	many	.	16	TGTGCCAGCAGCTTAGCTCCCAGGACTACCCAAGAGACCCAGTACTTC	CASSLAPRTTQETQYF
TRBV9	TRBJ1-3	many	.	14	TGTGCCAGCAGCGTAGACAGCTCTGGAAACACCATATATTTT	CASSVDSSGNTIYF
TRBV5-1	TRBJ2-2	few	.	17	TGCGCCAGCAGCTTGGACGCAGGGGTAATCGGGGCCGGGGAGCTGTTTTTT	CASSLDAGVIGAGELFF
TRBV3-1	TRBJ2-3	.	TRBD2	15	TGTGCCAGCAGCCCAGCGGGAGAAGTTAAAGATACGCAGTATTTT	CASSPAGEVKDTQYF
TRBV11-3	TRBJ2-1	many	TRBD2	13	TGTGCCAGCAGCCCCCGGACTAGCGGAGAGCAGTTCTTC	CASSPRTSGEQFF
TRBV5-4	TRBJ2-5	few	.	16	TGTGCCAGCAGCTGGCTGGGAATCGGCCACCAAGAGACCCAGTACTTC	CASSWLGIGHQETQYF
TRBV6-2/TRBV6-3	TRBJ2-7	few	.	16	TGTGCCAGCAGTTACCCCCGCATCAGGGCTGACTACGAGCAGTACTTC	CASSYPRIRADYEQYF
TRBV6-5	TRBJ1-1	many	.	13	TGTGCCAGCAGTGGCGGCCTTCGGGCTGAAGCTTTCTTT	CASSGGLRAEAFF
TRBV5-1	TRBJ2-5	few	TRBD2	15	TGCGCCAGCAGCTGGACGGGACTAGCGCAAGAGACCCAGTACTTC	CASSWTGLAQETQYF
TRBV10-3	TRBJ1-1	.	TRBD1	14	TGTGCCATCAGTAGGGACAGGGAGAACACTGAAGCTTTCTTT	CAISRDRENTEAFF
TRBV7-2	TRBJ1-5	.	.	15	TGTGCCAGCAGCCCGAGGGGACATTCCGATCAGCCCCAGCATTTT	CASSPRGHSDQPQHF
TRBV15	TRBJ2-7	many	.	14	TGTGCCACCAGCAGGCAGGGACTTATCTACGAGCAGTACTTC	CATSRQGLIYEQYF
TRBV6-2/TRBV6-3	TRBJ2-2	.	TRBD1	16	TGTGCCACCGATCCACAGGGGGCGCAGTGGGCCGGGGAGCTGTTTTTT	CATDPQGAQWAGELFF
TRBV9	TRBJ2-3	few	TRBD1	18	TGTGCCAGCAGCGAGGAAGGTTCAGCCAAGGGGGCGACAGATACGCAGTATTTT	CASSEEGSAKGATDTQYF
TRBV12-3/TRBV12-4	TRBJ2-5	.	.	14	TGTGCCAGCAGTTTCTTCGGGAGCCAAGAGACCCAGTACTTC	CASSFFGSQETQYF
TRBV19	TRBJ1-2	many	.	14	TGTGCCAGTAGTATAGCCAGAAGAGTCTATGGCTACACCTTC	CASSIARRVYGYTF
TRBV5-1	TRBJ2-5	few	.	14	TGCGCCAGCAGCTTGGAACAGCCCCAAGAGACCCAGTACTTC	CASSLEQPQETQYF
TRBV29-1	TRBJ2-5	few	TRBD2	18	TGCAGCGTTGAAGAAAGGACTAGCGGGAGGGTAGGGCAAGAGACCCAGTACTTC	CSVEERTSGRVGQETQYF
TRBV5-5	TRBJ2-5	.	TRBD1	15	TGTGCCAGCAGCTTGAGGACAGGCGGGCAAGAGACCCAGTACTTC	CASSLRTGGQETQYF
TRBV7-9	TRBJ2-3	.	.	13	TGTGCCAGCAGCTTAGCCAGCACAGATACGCAGTATTTT	CASSLASTDTQYF
TRBV10-2	TRBJ2-5	many	TRBD2	13	TGCGCCGGACTAGCGGGTGGACAAGAGACCCAGTACTTC	CAGLAGGQETQYF
TRBV9	TRBJ2-1	many	.	14	TGTGCCAGCAGCGTAGCGGGGGCGAACAATGAGCAGTTCTTC	CASSVAGANNEQFF
TRBV24-1	TRBJ2-2	few	.	13	TGTGCCTCGGGCGGCGAATTCACCGGGGAGCTGTTTTTT	CASGGEFTGELFF
TRBV28	TRBJ1-3	few	.	16	TGTGCCAGCGGCGTTAGCAAGGCAGGAACTGGAAACACCATATATTTT	CASGVSKAGTGNTIYF
TRBV20-1	TRBJ1-6	many	.	13	TGCAGTGCTAGCGGGCCAGATAATTCACCCCTCCACTTT	CSASGPDNSPLHF
TRBV18	TRBJ2-3	many	.	13	TGTGCCAGCTCTCTCCAGGTCACAGATACGCAGTATTTT	CASSLQVTDTQYF
TRBV5-1	TRBJ2-2	.	TRBD2	16	TGCGCCAGCAGCTTTCTAGCGGGAGGGTTCACCGGGGAGCTGTTTTTT	CASSFLAGGFTGELFF